The source of this TCR beta chain is a study of T cells after yellow fever vaccination. TCRdb analysed the 5' RACE reads with MiXCR anew, one entry per CDR3 protein. In the table there are approximately 74,000 distinct CDR3 sequences, approximately 6.9% of which are singletons. There are 16 residues in the CDR3. Unmatched junction bases numbered 8, after V lost 5 bases and J lost 3 bases. Per the germline V gene, CDR1 is MNHNS and CDR2 is SASEGT. Sample: CD8+ T cells sorted from PBMCs, taken 5 to 6 days after the first yellow fever vaccination. This chain uses TRBV6-1 with TRBJ1-5, with TRBD1 identical over 9 bases. This TCR came from a man younger than 35 who received the YFV17D yellow fever vaccine. The CDR3 bases are TGTGCCAGCAGTCCTGGGACAGGGCCCTTCAATCAGCCCCAGCATTTT. Translation: CASSPGTGPFNQPQHF.